The 7 T cell receptor beta chains in this list originate from one sample, sequenced in a study of blood T cells in healthy people across ages. Using a J-beta primer mix together with a sample-barcoded 5' primer, a second PCR was run for roughly 7 to 11 cycles. TCRdb re-analysed the 5' RACE reads in MiXCR, keeping a single row per CDR3 protein. The sample lists hundreds of thousands of distinct CDR3 sequences; approximately 49% were seen once. The sample was blood. These receptors all stem from a woman aged 60-75 years in good health.

This clonotype was detected only a few times. The chain joins TRBV2 to TRBJ1-2; D is ambiguous. V shed 7 bases and J shed 6 bases, with 15 bases lying between them. Germline V gives CDR1 SNHLY, CDR2 FYNNEI. The CDR3 has 13 amino acids. CDR3 amino acids: CASTVTQRDGYTF. DNA of the CDR3: TGTGCCAGCACAGTGACGCAACGGGATGGCTACACCTTC.

The rearrangement links TRBV20-1 to TRBJ2-5, with a weak D call TRBD2 (5 bases). The CDR3 loop spans 14 amino acids. Germline CDR1 reads DFQATT; CDR2 reads SNEGSKA (reference sequence). V was trimmed by 0 bases and J by 11 bases, leaving 19 bases between them. The DNA of the CDR3 is TGCAGTGCTAGAGATTCGGGCCTCTTGGGAGAGCAGTACTTC. This sequence encodes CSARDSGLLGEQYF.

This clonotype has more than one count but fewer than ten. The chain carries TRBV28 and TRBJ2-5; 8 nucleotides match TRBD2. CDR1 is MDHEN, CDR2 SYDVKM, per germline. CDR3 length equals 16 residues. Trimming at V came to 6 bases and at J to 1 base, leaving 10 bases not matched to a gene. The CDR3 region has the DNA TGTGCCAGCAGCAAAGTGAGCGGGAGCCTCCAAGAGACCCAGTACTTC. This gives the protein CASSKVSGSLQETQYF. Supplemented by reference TRBV28 and TRBJ2-5, the full variable domain reads DVKVTQSSRYLVKRTGEKVFLECVQDMDHENMFWYRQDPGLGLRLIYFSYDVKMKEKGDIPEGYSVSREKKERFSLILESASTNQTSMYLCASSKVSGSLQETQYFGPGTRLLVL.

The chain is built from TRBV20-1 and TRBJ2-5; tentative D call: TRBD1 (6 bases). The V and J ends lost 3 bases and 2 bases respectively, with 10 bases between them. The length of the CDR3 is 13 residues. Germline V gene sequence: CDR1 DFQATT, CDR2 SNEGSKA (reference sequence). CDR3 coding DNA: TGCAGTGCTAGCCGGGACAATCAAGAGACCCAGTACTTC. Amino acids: CSASRDNQETQYF.

This chain links TRBV4-2 with TRBJ2-7; D is uncertain. With the DNA end fitting TRBJ2-5 better, the J assignment may be wrong. CDR1 and CDR2 (germline): LGHNA, YNFKEQ. The CDR3 has 15 residues. The CDR3 loop is CASSLEPGARETQYF. The CDR3 coding sequence is TGTGCCAGCAGCCTAGAGCCCGGAGCTCGGGAGACCCAGTACTTC.

The J gene is TRBJ2-7, the V gene TRBV20-1; D ambiguous. V was trimmed by 6 bases and J by 2 bases, leaving 17 bases between them. The CDR3 is made up of 14 amino acids. The germline CDR1 and CDR2 sequences are DFQATT and SNEGSKA (reference sequence). The CDR3 loop reads CSAPVPQRPYEQYF. The CDR3 DNA reads TGCAGTGCCCCGGTCCCCCAACGCCCCTACGAGCAGTACTTC.

The chain couples TRBV6-6 to TRBJ2-5; TRBD1 matches 11 bases. CDR1 and CDR2 (germline): MNHNY, SVGAGI (reference sequence). This CDR3 has 16 amino acids. V lost 1 base to trimming and J lost 11 bases; unmatched junction nucleotides: 12. CDR3 residues: CASSYYPGQGVYEQYF. CDR3 nucleotide sequence: TGTGCCAGCAGTTACTACCCGGGACAGGGGGTTTACGAACAGTACTTC.